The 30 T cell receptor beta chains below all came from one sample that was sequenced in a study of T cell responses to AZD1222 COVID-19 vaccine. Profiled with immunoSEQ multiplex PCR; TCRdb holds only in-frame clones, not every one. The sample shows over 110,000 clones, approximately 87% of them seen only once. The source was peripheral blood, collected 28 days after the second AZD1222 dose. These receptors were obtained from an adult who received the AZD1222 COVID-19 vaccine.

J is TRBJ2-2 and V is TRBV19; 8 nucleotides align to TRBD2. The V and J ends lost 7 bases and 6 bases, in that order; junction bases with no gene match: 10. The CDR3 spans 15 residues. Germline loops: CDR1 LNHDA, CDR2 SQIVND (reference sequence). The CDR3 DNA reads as TGTGCCAGTACCGCCGGGGGGGGCTGGTCCGGGGAGCTGTTTTTT. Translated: CASTAGGGWSGELFF.

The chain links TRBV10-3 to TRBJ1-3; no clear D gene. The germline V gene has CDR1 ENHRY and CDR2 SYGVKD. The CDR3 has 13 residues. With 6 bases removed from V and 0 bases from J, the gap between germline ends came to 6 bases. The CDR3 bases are TGTGCCATCAGGCGGAACTCTGGAAACACCATATATTTT. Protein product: CAIRRNSGNTIYF.

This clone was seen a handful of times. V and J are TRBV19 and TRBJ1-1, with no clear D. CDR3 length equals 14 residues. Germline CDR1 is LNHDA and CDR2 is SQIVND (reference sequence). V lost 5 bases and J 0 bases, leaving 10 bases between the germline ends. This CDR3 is CASSLNRLNTEAFF. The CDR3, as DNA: TGTGCCAGTAGTTTGAACCGATTGAACACTGAAGCTTTCTTT.

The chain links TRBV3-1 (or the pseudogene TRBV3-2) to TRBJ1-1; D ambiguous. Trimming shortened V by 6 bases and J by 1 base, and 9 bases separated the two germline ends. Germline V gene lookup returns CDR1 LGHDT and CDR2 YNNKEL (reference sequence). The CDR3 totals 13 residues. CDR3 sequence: CASSQLGNTEAFF. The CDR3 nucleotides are TGTGCCAGCAGTCAGCTAGGGAACACTGAAGCTTTCTTT.

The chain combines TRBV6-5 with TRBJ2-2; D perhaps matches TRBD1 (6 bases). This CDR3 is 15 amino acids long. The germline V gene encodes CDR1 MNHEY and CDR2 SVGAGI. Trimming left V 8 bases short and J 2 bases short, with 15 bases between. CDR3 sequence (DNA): TGTGCCAGCGGCCCCGACAGGCTAAACACCGGGGAGCTGTTTTTT. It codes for CASGPDRLNTGELFF.

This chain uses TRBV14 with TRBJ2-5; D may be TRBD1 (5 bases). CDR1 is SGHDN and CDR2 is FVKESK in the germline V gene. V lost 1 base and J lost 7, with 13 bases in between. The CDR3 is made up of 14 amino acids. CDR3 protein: CASSQGLDIGTQYF. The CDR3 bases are TGTGCCAGCAGCCAAGGACTGGACATAGGGACCCAGTACTTC.

CDR3 in amino acids: CSVDSNRVSGYTF. The CDR3 DNA sequence: TGCAGCGTTGACTCCAACAGGGTTAGTGGCTACACCTTC. This chain joins TRBV29-1 and TRBJ1-2; possible D gene TRBD1, 6 bases. The CDR3 runs to 13 residues. Germline lookup yields CDR1 SQVTM and CDR2 ANQGSEA. The V gene lost 3 bases and the J gene lost 7 bases, with 15 bases spanning the gap.

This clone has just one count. The CDR3 DNA follows: TGCGCCAGCAGCATGGATACAGGGGCTCTAAGGGAGCTGTTTTTT. This sequence encodes CASSMDTGALRELFF. The chain recombines TRBV5-1 with TRBJ2-2; TRBD1 agrees at 7 bases. Per the germline V gene, CDR1 is SGHRS and CDR2 is YFSETQ. Trimming took 4 bases from V and 9 from J; bases not matched to a gene: 12. There are 15 residues in the CDR3.

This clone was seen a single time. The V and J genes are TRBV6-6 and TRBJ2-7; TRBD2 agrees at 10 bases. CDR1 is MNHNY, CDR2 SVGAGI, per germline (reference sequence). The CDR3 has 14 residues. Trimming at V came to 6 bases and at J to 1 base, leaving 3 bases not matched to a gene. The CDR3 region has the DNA TGTGCCAGCAGGGCTAGCGGGGGTTCCTACGAGCAGTACGTC. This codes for CASRASGGSYEQYV.

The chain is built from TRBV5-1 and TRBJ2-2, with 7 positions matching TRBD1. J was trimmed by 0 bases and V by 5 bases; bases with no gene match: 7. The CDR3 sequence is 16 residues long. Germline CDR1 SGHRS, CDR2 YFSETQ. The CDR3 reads CASSEGTVTNTGELFF. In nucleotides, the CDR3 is TGCGCCAGCAGTGAAGGGACAGTCACGAACACCGGGGAGCTGTTTTTT.

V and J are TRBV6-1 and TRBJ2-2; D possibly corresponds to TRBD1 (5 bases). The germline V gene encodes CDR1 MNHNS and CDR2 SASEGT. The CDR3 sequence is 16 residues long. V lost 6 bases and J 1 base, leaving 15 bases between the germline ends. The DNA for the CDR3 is TGTGCCAGCAGCGAAACGCGACAGATGAACACCGGGGAGCTGTTTTTT. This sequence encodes CASSETRQMNTGELFF.

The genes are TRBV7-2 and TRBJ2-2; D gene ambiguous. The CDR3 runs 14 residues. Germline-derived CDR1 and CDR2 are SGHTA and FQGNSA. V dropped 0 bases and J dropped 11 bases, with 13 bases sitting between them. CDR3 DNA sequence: TGTGCCAGCAGCTTAGCAAGGGCAGCCCCCGAGCTGTTTTTT. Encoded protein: CASSLARAAPELFF.

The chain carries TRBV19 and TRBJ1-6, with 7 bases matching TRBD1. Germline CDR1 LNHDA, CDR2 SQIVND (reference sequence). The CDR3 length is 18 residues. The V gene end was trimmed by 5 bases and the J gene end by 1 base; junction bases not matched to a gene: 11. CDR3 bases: TGTGCCAGTAGTCCCAAGACAGGGCCTGGATCCTATAATTCACCCCTCCACTTT. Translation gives CASSPKTGPGSYNSPLHF.

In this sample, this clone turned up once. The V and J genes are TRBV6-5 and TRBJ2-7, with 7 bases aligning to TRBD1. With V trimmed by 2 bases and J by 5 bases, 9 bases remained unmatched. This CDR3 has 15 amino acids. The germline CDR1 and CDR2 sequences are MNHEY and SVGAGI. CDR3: CASSYLTGDPHEQYF. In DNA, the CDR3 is TGTGCCAGCAGTTACCTAACAGGGGACCCGCACGAGCAGTACTTC.

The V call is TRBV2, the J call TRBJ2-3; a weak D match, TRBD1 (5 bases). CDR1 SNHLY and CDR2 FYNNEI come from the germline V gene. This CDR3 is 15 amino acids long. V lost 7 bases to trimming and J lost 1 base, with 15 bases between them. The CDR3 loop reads CASIPRRQRTDTQYF. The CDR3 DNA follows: TGTGCCAGCATACCTCGTCGACAGCGCACAGATACGCAGTATTTT.

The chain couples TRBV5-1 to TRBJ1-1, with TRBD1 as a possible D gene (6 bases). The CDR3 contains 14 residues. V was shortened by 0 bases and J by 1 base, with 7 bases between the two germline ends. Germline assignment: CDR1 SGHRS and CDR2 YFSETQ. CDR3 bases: TGCGCCAGCAGCTTGGGGGGGCAGAACACTGAAGCTTTCTTT. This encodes CASSLGGQNTEAFF.

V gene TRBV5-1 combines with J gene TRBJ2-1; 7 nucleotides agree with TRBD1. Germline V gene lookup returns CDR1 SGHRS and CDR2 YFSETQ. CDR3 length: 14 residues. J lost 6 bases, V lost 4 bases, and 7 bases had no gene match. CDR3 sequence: CASSIGQVSNEQFF. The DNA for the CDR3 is TGCGCCAGCAGCATAGGACAGGTCTCCAATGAGCAGTTCTTC. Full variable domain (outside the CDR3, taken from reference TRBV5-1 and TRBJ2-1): KAGVTQTPRYLIKTRGQQVTLSCSPISGHRSVSWYQQTPGQGLQFLFEYFSETQRNKGNFPGRFSGRQFSNSRSEMNVSTLELGDSALYLCASSIGQVSNEQFFGPGTRLTVL.

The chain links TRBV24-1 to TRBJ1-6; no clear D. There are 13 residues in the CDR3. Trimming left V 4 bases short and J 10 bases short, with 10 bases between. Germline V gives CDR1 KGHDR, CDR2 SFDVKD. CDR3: CATSEKGSSPLHF. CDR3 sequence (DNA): TGTGCCACCAGTGAGAAAGGGAGCTCACCCCTCCACTTT.

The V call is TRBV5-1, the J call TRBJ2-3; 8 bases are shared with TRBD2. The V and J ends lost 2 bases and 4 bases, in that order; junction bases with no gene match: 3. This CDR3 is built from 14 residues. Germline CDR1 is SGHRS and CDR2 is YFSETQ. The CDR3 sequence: CASSFQRGSDTQYF. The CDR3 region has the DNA TGCGCCAGCAGCTTCCAGCGGGGGTCAGATACGCAGTATTTT. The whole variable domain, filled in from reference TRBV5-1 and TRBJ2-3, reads KAGVTQTPRYLIKTRGQQVTLSCSPISGHRSVSWYQQTPGQGLQFLFEYFSETQRNKGNFPGRFSGRQFSNSRSEMNVSTLELGDSALYLCASSFQRGSDTQYFGPGTRLTVL.

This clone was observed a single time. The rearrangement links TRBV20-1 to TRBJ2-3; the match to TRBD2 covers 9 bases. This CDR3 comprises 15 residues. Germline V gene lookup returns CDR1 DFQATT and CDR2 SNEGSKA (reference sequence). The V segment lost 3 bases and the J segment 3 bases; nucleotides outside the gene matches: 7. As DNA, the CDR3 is TGCAGTGCTAGTTTAGCGGGAGCAGGTACAGATACGCAGTATTTT. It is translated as CSASLAGAGTDTQYF.

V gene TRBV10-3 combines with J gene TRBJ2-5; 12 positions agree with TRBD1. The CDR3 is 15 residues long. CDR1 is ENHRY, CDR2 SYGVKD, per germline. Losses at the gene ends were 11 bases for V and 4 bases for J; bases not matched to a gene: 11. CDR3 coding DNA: TGTGCCGCTAGGGGACAGGGGGCCTGGGGAGAGACCCAGTACTTC. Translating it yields CAARGQGAWGETQYF.

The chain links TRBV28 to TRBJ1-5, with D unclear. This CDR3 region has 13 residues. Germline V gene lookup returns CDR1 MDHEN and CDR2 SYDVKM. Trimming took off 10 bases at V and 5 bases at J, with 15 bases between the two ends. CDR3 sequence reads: CATTVGLDQPQHF. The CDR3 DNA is TGTGCCACCACAGTAGGTCTCGATCAGCCCCAGCATTTT.

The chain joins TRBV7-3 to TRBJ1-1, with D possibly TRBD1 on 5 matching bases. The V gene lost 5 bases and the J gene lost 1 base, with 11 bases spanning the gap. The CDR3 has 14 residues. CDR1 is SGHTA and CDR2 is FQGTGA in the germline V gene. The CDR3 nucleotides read TGTGCCAGCAGCCCGACAGAGACGAACACTGAAGCTTTCTTT. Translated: CASSPTETNTEAFF.

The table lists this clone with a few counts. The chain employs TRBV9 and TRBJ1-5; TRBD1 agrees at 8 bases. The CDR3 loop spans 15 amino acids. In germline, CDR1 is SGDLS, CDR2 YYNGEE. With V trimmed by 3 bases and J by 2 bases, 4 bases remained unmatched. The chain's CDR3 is CASSATGGGNQPQHF. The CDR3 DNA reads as TGTGCCAGCAGCGCCACAGGGGGAGGCAATCAGCCCCAGCATTTT.

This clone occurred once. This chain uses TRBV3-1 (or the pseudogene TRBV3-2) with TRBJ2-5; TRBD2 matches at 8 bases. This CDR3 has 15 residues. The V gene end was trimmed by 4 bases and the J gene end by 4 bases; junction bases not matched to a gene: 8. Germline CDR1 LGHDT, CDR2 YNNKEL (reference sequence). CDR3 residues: CASSPGLGGRETQYF. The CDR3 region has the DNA TGTGCCAGCAGCCCGGGACTAGGAGGGCGAGAGACCCAGTACTTC.

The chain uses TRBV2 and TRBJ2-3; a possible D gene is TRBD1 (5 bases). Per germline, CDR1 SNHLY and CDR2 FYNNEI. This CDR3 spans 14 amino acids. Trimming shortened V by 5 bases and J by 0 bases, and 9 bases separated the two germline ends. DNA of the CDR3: TGTGCCAGCAGTTTCAGGGATAGCACAGATACGCAGTATTTT. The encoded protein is CASSFRDSTDTQYF.

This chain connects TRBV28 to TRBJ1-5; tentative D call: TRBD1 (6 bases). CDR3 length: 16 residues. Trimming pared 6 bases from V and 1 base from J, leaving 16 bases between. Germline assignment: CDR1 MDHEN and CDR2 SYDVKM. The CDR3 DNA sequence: TGTGCCAGCAGCACCTACGGGACACCGAGCAATCAGCCCCAGCATTTT. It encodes CASSTYGTPSNQPQHF.

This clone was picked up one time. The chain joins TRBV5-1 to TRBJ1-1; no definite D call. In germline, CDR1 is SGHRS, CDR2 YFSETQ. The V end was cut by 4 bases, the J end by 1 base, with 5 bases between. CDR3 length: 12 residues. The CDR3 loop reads CASSEGNTEAFF. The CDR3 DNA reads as TGCGCCAGCAGCGAGGGGAACACTGAAGCTTTCTTT.

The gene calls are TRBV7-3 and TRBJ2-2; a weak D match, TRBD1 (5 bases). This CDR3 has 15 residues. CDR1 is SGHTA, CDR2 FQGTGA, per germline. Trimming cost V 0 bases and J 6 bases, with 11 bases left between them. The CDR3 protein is CASSLTSGSPGELFF. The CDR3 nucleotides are TGTGCCAGCAGCTTAACCTCAGGGTCTCCCGGGGAGCTGTTTTTT.

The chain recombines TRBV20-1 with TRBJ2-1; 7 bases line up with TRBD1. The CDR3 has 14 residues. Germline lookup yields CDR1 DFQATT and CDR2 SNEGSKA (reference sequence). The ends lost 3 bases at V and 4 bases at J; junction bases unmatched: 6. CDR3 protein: CSASKETGYNEQFF. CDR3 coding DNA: TGCAGTGCTAGTAAAGAGACAGGGTACAATGAGCAGTTCTTC.